This T cell receptor beta chain was captured in a study of cytomegalovirus exposure and HLA in healthy donors. CDR3 size: 13 residues. V was cut by 4 bases and J by 3 bases, with 12 bases left in between. Germline CDR1 reads SQVTM; CDR2 reads ANQGSEA. In the PCR, 60 Vbeta and 13 Jbeta primers were used. Data came from immunoSEQ multiplex PCR; TCRdb stores just in-frame clones and leaves some out. In the table there are some 190,000 clones, roughly 85% of which are singletons. The specimen was PBMCs. The rearrangement joins TRBV29-1 to TRBJ1-1, with a weak D call TRBD1 (5 bases). The source is a boy younger than 10 in good health and CMV-seronegative. The CDR3 is CSVAKTRDTEAFF. The DNA of the CDR3 is TGCAGCGTTGCCAAAACCAGGGACACTGAAGCTTTCTTT. The entire variable domain, with the rest obtained from reference TRBV29-1 and TRBJ1-1, is as follows: SAVISQKPSRDICQRGTSLTIQCQVDSQVTMMFWYRQQPGQSLTLIATANQGSEATYESGFVIDKFPISRPNLTFSTLTVSNMSPEDSSIYLCSVAKTRDTEAFFGQGTRLTVV.